These 28 T cell receptor beta chains were sequenced from one sample in a study of T cell responses to AZD1222 COVID-19 vaccine (dated by TCRdb to the early 2020s). The sample's time point label is to be understood as: baseline before first vaccination. The library relied on the immunoSEQ multiplex PCR assay. In TCRdb, the immuneACCESS table is reduced to in-frame sequences with V and J assigned. These tables do not hold every clone; where another copy was compared, an unresolved V gene accounts for under half, and the others remain unexplained. The sample profile shows tens of thousands of clones; 65% to 90% of them were found once. The biggest ten clones account for about 5.6% of the sample. The material was peripheral blood, obtained on day 0 of AZD1222 vaccination. The receptors shown here come from an adult in good health.

The chain employs TRBV7-9 and TRBJ1-1, with D perhaps matching TRBD1 (6 bases). Germline lookup yields CDR1 SEHNR and CDR2 FQNEAQ (reference sequence). The V end was cut by 4 bases, the J end by 3 bases, with 12 bases between. The CDR3 contains 14 residues. CDR3 sequence reads: CASSSRTVYTEAFF. In nucleotides, the CDR3 is TGTGCCAGCAGCTCCAGGACAGTCTACACTGAAGCTTTCTTT.

This rearrangement joins TRBV19 to TRBJ2-7; D is unresolved. Germline CDR1 LNHDA, CDR2 SQIVND (reference sequence). The CDR3 contains 13 residues. Trimming took off 3 bases at V and 1 base at J, with 7 bases between the two ends. Here the CDR3 DNA reads TGTGCCAGTAGTATGTCGGGTTCCTACGAGCAGTACTTC. This translates into CASSMSGSYEQYF.

The chain recombines TRBV3-1 (or the pseudogene TRBV3-2) with TRBJ1-4, with 7 bases matching TRBD1. Per germline, CDR1 LGHDT and CDR2 YNNKEL (reference sequence). This CDR3 comprises 16 residues. The V segment lost 4 bases and the J segment 8 bases; nucleotides outside the gene matches: 13. The CDR3 DNA reads as TGTGCCAGCAGCCTCACCCGGGGACAGTCACACGAAAAACTGTTTTTT. As protein: CASSLTRGQSHEKLFF.

The V call is TRBV5-6, the J call TRBJ1-3; TRBD1 matches at 11 bases. Germline CDR1 SGHDT, CDR2 YYEEEE. J lost 0 bases, V lost 0 bases, and 8 bases had no gene match. The CDR3 has 19 residues. The CDR3 here is CASSLGWTGGLSSGNTIYF. The CDR3 coding sequence is TGTGCCAGCAGCTTGGGCTGGACAGGGGGCCTTAGCTCTGGAAACACCATATATTTT.

V and J are TRBV4-3 and TRBJ1-3, with 7 positions matching TRBD1. The ends lost 0 bases at V and 4 bases at J; junction bases unmatched: 3. Germline V gene lookup returns CDR1 LGHNA and CDR2 YSLEER. This CDR3 contains 15 residues. The CDR3, as DNA: TGCGCCAGCAGCCAAGAGCGGGACAGAGGAAACACCATATATTTT. Residues: CASSQERDRGNTIYF.

This clone came up once. The chain employs TRBV5-1 and TRBJ1-1; no clear D gene. The CDR3 runs 13 residues. CDR1 is SGHRS, CDR2 YFSETQ, per germline. V lost 5 bases and J 1 base, leaving 9 bases between the germline ends. The CDR3 DNA follows: TGCGCCAGCAGGGAGGGATCGAACACTGAAGCTTTCTTT. Its protein product is CASREGSNTEAFF.

J is TRBJ1-4 and V is TRBV27; TRBD1 aligns across 8 bases. The CDR3 totals 17 residues. In germline, CDR1 is MNHEY, CDR2 SMNVEV (reference sequence). The V and J ends lost 5 bases and 2 bases, in that order; junction bases with no gene match: 10. DNA for the CDR3: TGTGCCAGCAGTCAAGGACAGGGAGGGGGGACTAATGAAAAACTGTTTTTT. Translated, it gives CASSQGQGGGTNEKLFF.

This clone was picked up a small number of times. The chain carries TRBV9 and TRBJ1-1, with D possibly TRBD1 on 6 matching bases. V was pared by 3 bases and J by 1 base, with 19 bases between. The germline V gene encodes CDR1 SGDLS and CDR2 YYNGEE. The CDR3 consists of 17 residues. The CDR3 DNA follows: TGTGCCAGCAGCGCCAACAAGGGTTTACAGGGGAACACTGAAGCTTTCTTT. It yields the protein CASSANKGLQGNTEAFF.

The gene calls are TRBV4-1 and TRBJ2-3; 11 nucleotides line up with TRBD2. The J segment lost 0 bases and the V segment lost 4 bases, leaving 3 bases of the junction unmatched. CDR1 and CDR2 from the germline V gene are MGHRA and YSYEKL. The CDR3 extends over 16 amino acids. Here the CDR3 reads CASSLRLAGSTDTQYF. The CDR3 DNA follows: TGCGCCAGCAGCCTCAGACTAGCGGGAAGCACAGATACGCAGTATTTT.

This clone appeared a single time. This rearrangement joins TRBV5-4 to TRBJ2-1, with 9 bases matching TRBD2. J gave up 8 bases and V 1 base, and 10 bases lay outside the gene matches. The CDR3 is 16 residues long. Germline CDR1 reads SGHNT; CDR2 reads YYREEE (reference sequence). CDR3 coding DNA: TGTGCCAGCAGCTTGTTCCGGGGACTAGCTATGGATGAGCAGTTCTTC. It yields the protein CASSLFRGLAMDEQFF. Full variable domain (missing parts from reference TRBV5-4 and TRBJ2-1): ETGVTQSPTHLIKTRGQQVTLRCSSQSGHNTVSWYQQALGQGPQFIFQYYREEENGRGNFPPRFSGLQFPNYSSELNVNALELDDSALYLCASSLFRGLAMDEQFFGPGTRLTVL.

CDR3: CASSLTGTGSNSPLHF. CDR3 coding DNA: TGCGCCAGCAGCCTCACCGGGACAGGATCTAATTCACCCCTCCACTTT. The rearrangement uses TRBV4-1 and TRBJ1-6; 8 bases agree with TRBD1. The CDR3 is made up of 16 amino acids. CDR1 and CDR2 (germline): MGHRA, YSYEKL. V was clipped by 4 bases and J by 6 bases; unmatched bases: 8.

This chain joins TRBV3-1 (or the pseudogene TRBV3-2) and TRBJ2-7, with 7 bases aligning to TRBD1. The CDR3 has 13 residues. V was clipped by 2 bases and J by 6 bases; unmatched bases: 4. The V gene's germline CDR1 is LGHDT and CDR2 YNNKEL (reference sequence). CDR3 sequence reads: CASSQRTGVEQYF. CDR3 DNA: TGTGCCAGCAGCCAAAGGACAGGCGTCGAGCAGTACTTC.

J is TRBJ2-7 and V is TRBV4-1; TRBD1 matches at 7 bases. V shed 3 bases, J shed 5 bases, and the junction held 10 bases outside the gene matches. The CDR3 is made up of 15 amino acids. The germline CDR1 and CDR2 sequences are MGHRA and YSYEKL. CDR3 in amino acids: CASSHPTGRGNEQYF. CDR3 in DNA: TGCGCCAGCAGCCACCCGACAGGGAGAGGAAACGAGCAGTACTTC.

The V gene is TRBV5-4, the J gene TRBJ2-2; 11 bases align to TRBD2. J gave up 2 bases and V 4 bases, and 4 bases lay outside the gene matches. CDR1 is SGHNT and CDR2 is YYREEE in the germline V gene (reference sequence). The CDR3 is 16 residues long. CDR3 sequence (DNA): TGTGCCAGCAGCGGGGGACTAGCGGTAAACACCGGGGAGCTGTTTTTT. This encodes CASSGGLAVNTGELFF.

V usage is TRBV5-4 and J usage is TRBJ2-1; D call uncertain. CDR3 length: 14 residues. The germline gives CDR1 SGHNT, CDR2 YYREEE (reference sequence). V dropped 0 bases and J dropped 3 bases, with 7 bases sitting between them. The CDR3 reads CASSLGLSYNEQFF. The CDR3 DNA reads as TGTGCCAGCAGCTTGGGGTTAAGCTACAATGAGCAGTTCTTC.

As for this clone: This CDR3 is also generated by other DNA sequences in the sample. The gene calls are TRBV7-2 and TRBJ2-3; D is unclear. This CDR3 is built from 14 residues. The germline V gene encodes CDR1 SGHTA and CDR2 FQGNSA. With 2 bases removed from V and 1 base from J, the gap between germline ends came to 7 bases. CDR3 sequence reads: CASSLSVGTDTQYF. In nucleotides, the CDR3 is TGTGCCAGCAGCTTAAGTGTGGGCACAGATACGCAGTATTTT.

The chain joins TRBV4-3 to TRBJ2-3, with TRBD2 matching over 15 bases. Losses at the gene ends were 0 bases for V and 2 bases for J; bases not matched to a gene: 6. The CDR3 spans 19 residues. The V gene's germline CDR1 is LGHNA and CDR2 YSLEER. CDR3 coding DNA: TGCGCCAGCAGCCAAGATCAGGGGACTAGCGGGGGGCTCACAGATACGCAGTATTTT. Translated, it gives CASSQDQGTSGGLTDTQYF.

The chain recombines TRBV9 with TRBJ2-7; unclear D gene. V lost 3 bases and J lost 4, with 14 bases in between. CDR1 is SGDLS, CDR2 YYNGEE, per germline. The CDR3 is 14 residues long. CDR3 in amino acids: CASSAHIGSYEQYF. DNA of the CDR3: TGTGCCAGCAGCGCCCATATTGGAAGTTACGAGCAGTACTTC.

This sequence joins TRBV27 and TRBJ2-1; D might be TRBD1 or TRBD2, each matching 5 bases. Trimming pared 5 bases from V and 9 bases from J, leaving 11 bases between. The CDR3 is 12 residues long. From germline, CDR1 is MNHEY and CDR2 SMNVEV (reference sequence). DNA for the CDR3: TGTGCCAGCAGTCCATCCGGGACTGAGCAGTTCTTC. Translating it yields CASSPSGTEQFF.

The chain carries TRBV12-3 or TRBV12-4 and TRBJ2-1, with D maybe TRBD1 (5 bases). V shed 5 bases and J shed 4 bases, with 9 bases lying between them. The CDR3 spans 13 residues. CDR3 nucleotides: TGTGCCAGCAGTCCCACAGGTTACAATGAGCAGTTCTTC. This encodes CASSPTGYNEQFF.

In this sample, this clone turned up once. This sequence joins TRBV4-3 and TRBJ2-1, with D possibly TRBD2 on 5 matching bases. This CDR3 comprises 16 residues. V was trimmed by 0 bases and J by 1 base, leaving 10 bases between them. Germline V CDR1 and CDR2: LGHNA, YSLEER. The CDR3 region is CASSQDFTGSYNEQFF. The CDR3 nucleotides are TGCGCCAGCAGCCAAGATTTTACGGGGTCCTACAATGAGCAGTTCTTC.

V is TRBV11-2 and J is TRBJ2-5, with 10 bases identical to TRBD2. Per the germline V gene, CDR1 is SGHAT and CDR2 is FQNNGV. The V and J ends lost 4 bases and 5 bases, in that order; junction bases with no gene match: 4. The CDR3 covers 14 residues. CDR3 coding DNA: TGTGCCAGCAGCTCGGGACTAGCGTCTGAGACCCAGTACTTC. This codes for CASSSGLASETQYF.

This clone was observed a handful of times. The chain employs TRBV29-1 and TRBJ2-7; D is undetermined. Germline V lookup: CDR1 SQVTM, CDR2 ANQGSEA. V was cut by 0 bases and J by 6 bases, with 12 bases left in between. The length of the CDR3 is 13 residues. As DNA, the CDR3 is TGCAGCGTTGAAGAGTTGGAGTCAAGCGAGCAGTACTTC. Protein sequence: CSVEELESSEQYF.

The J gene is TRBJ2-2, the V gene TRBV5-1, with 11 bases identical to TRBD2. Germline CDR1 SGHRS, CDR2 YFSETQ. Unmatched junction bases numbered 12, after V lost 4 bases and J lost 1 base. The CDR3 contains 19 residues. CDR3 nucleotide sequence: TGCGCCAGCAGCACCGGGACTAGCGGCTTACCAAAGAACACCGGGGAGCTGTTTTTT. Translating gives CASSTGTSGLPKNTGELFF.

On this clone itself: This CDR3 is also generated by other DNA sequences in the sample. The rearrangement joins TRBV19 to TRBJ2-5; D may be TRBD1 or TRBD2 (5 bases each). The CDR3 is 17 amino acids. Germline V CDR1 and CDR2: LNHDA, SQIVND (reference sequence). Trimming left V 4 bases short and J 2 bases short, with 20 bases between. CDR3 loop: CASSTAGRGQGQETQYF. The CDR3, as DNA: TGTGCCAGTAGTACGGCGGGTCGGGGCCAGGGACAAGAGACCCAGTACTTC.

Notes on this clone: Additional DNA sequences in this sample encode the identical CDR3. The chain is built from TRBV5-1 and TRBJ2-2; 8 bases are shared with TRBD2. The trim removed 5 bases at V and 3 bases at J, leaving 6 bases unmatched. Germline loops: CDR1 SGHRS, CDR2 YFSETQ. The CDR3 runs to 15 residues. The CDR3 DNA is TGCGCCAGCAGGCGGGGGGCCAAGGACACCGGGGAGCTGTTTTTT. It yields the protein CASRRGAKDTGELFF.

On this clone itself: Sequence at one end of the junction differs from germline and may be a read error. This chain connects TRBV5-1 to TRBJ1-4; 7 bases fit TRBD1. This CDR3 is built from 15 residues. Looked up from germline, CDR1 is SGHRS and CDR2 is YFSETQ. The CDR3 sequence is CASSLGAGGNEKLFF. In DNA form, the CDR3 reads TGCGCCAGCAGTTTGGGGGCAGGGGGGAATGAAAAACTGTTTTTT.

The rearrangement uses TRBV24-1 and TRBJ1-3; D uncertain. This CDR3 is 14 amino acids long. Trimming shortened V by 4 bases and J by 4 bases, and 10 bases separated the two germline ends. Germline CDR1 and CDR2: KGHDR and SFDVKD. The CDR3, as DNA: TGTGCCACCAGTGACCCCAGCTGGGGAAACACCATATATTTT. Amino acid sequence: CATSDPSWGNTIYF.